This TCR beta chain appears in the sequencing data of a study of monozygotic twins with inflammatory bowel disease. General study results and limits: Fewer shared clonotypes with others were found in IBD patients than in healthy twins, especially with disease activity.

Each donor supplied about 2.7 ml of blood. Template switching added UMIs carrying a 6-nucleotide sample barcode. TCRdb re-called the 5' RACE reads and shows each CDR3 protein once, DNA omitted. The sample holds about 300,000 distinct CDR3 sequences. Concerning this clonotype itself: Its specificity is unknown.

Per the germline V gene, CDR1 is MNHEY and CDR2 is SVGEGT. The CDR3 consists of 19 residues. The sequenced material came from blood. The V and J genes are TRBV6-2 or TRBV6-3 and TRBJ2-1; TCRdb lists TRBD2, though no DNA is available to test this call. This clonotype was obtained from a human donor with ulcerative colitis or Crohn's disease, or a healthy co-twin of an affected twin (not recorded which). The CDR3 is CASSYGLWARVGSYNEQFF.